This section outlines one T cell receptor beta chain sequence together with its context. Its antigen is not known. The CDR3 consists of 15 residues. Germline-derived CDR1 and CDR2 are DFQATT and SNEGSKA (reference sequence). V shed 6 bases and J shed 6 bases, with 24 bases lying between them. Extractions gave at least 5.5 micrograms of total RNA per sample. This sample stems from a study of blood T cells in healthy people across ages. Findings and limits, study-wide: Unsorted PBMC input precluded a conclusive naive versus antigen-experienced comparison.

A second PCR, run for roughly 7 to 11 cycles, used a sample-barcoded 5' primer plus a J-beta primer mix. TCRdb re-called the 5' RACE reads with MiXCR, one entry per CDR3 protein. The sample shows about 1,500,000 distinct CDR3 sequences, around 42% of them seen only once. The sequencing input was blood. This receptor was taken from a young woman in good health. The chain uses TRBV20-1 and TRBJ2-7, with D perhaps matching TRBD1 or TRBD2 (8 bases each). Here the CDR3 DNA reads TGCAGTGCCCCTGCGGGAGGACAGGGTTTGGTCGAGCAGTACTTC. It yields the protein CSAPAGGQGLVEQYF.